What follows are 10 T cell receptor beta chains derived from one specimen sequenced in a study of cytomegalovirus exposure and HLA in healthy donors. PCR amplification relied on 60 Vbeta primers (plus 13 Jbeta primers). Sequencing was performed with immunoSEQ multiplex PCR; in TCRdb, only in-frame clones are kept and a portion is missing. The sample has over 100,000 clones, more than 65% seen once. Sequencing input: PBMCs. The receptors here all came from a male donor in good health and CMV-seropositive.

The chain uses TRBV5-1 and TRBJ2-2; 7 bases are a match to TRBD2. The CDR3 sequence is 14 residues long. Per germline, CDR1 SGHRS and CDR2 YFSETQ. Unmatched junction bases numbered 6, after V lost 2 bases and J lost 8 bases. In DNA form, the CDR3 reads TGCGCCAGCAGCTTACCGAGCGGGACTGGGGAGCTGTTTTTT. It translates to CASSLPSGTGELFF. The full variable domain, rest sourced from reference TRBV5-1 and TRBJ2-2, is KAGVTQTPRYLIKTRGQQVTLSCSPISGHRSVSWYQQTPGQGLQFLFEYFSETQRNKGNFPGRFSGRQFSNSRSEMNVSTLELGDSALYLCASSLPSGTGELFFGEGSRLTVL.

The chain uses TRBV2 and TRBJ2-7; D remains ambiguous. The ends were cut back, 1 base at V and 5 bases at J, with 15 bases in the middle. This CDR3 is built from 15 residues. CDR1 is SNHLY, CDR2 FYNNEI, per germline. CDR3 sequence (DNA): TGTGCCAGCAGTGAAGTTCGGCAGTTTACTAACGAGCAGTACTTC. It codes for CASSEVRQFTNEQYF.

V usage is TRBV6-6 and J usage is TRBJ1-6; D is unresolved. Trimming took off 2 bases at V and 7 bases at J, with 12 bases between the two ends. Germline CDR1 is MNHNY and CDR2 is SVGAGI (reference sequence). The CDR3 contains 15 residues. The CDR3 loop is CASSYTPAGNSPLHF. CDR3 nucleotide sequence: TGTGCCAGCAGTTACACACCGGCCGGGAATTCACCCCTCCACTTT.

V usage is TRBV4-1 and J usage is TRBJ2-7; TRBD2 matches at 13 bases. After removal of 3 bases from V and 5 bases from J, the junction contained 10 bases not matched to a gene. CDR1 MGHRA and CDR2 YSYEKL come from the germline V gene. The CDR3 contains 17 residues. The CDR3, as DNA: TGCGCCAGCAGCCATCCCATTACTAGCGGGAGGGTCAACGAGCAGTACTTC. Its translation: CASSHPITSGRVNEQYF.

As for this clone: The junction shows a germline mismatch at one end, possibly a read error. V and J are TRBV7-9 and TRBJ1-5, with D tentatively TRBD1 (6 bases). Germline V CDR1 and CDR2: SEHNR, FQNEAQ (reference sequence). This CDR3 is built from 15 residues. CDR3 coding DNA: TGTTCCAGCAGCTTAGGGGCAGGGGTGTATCAGCCCCAGCATTTT. This translates into CSSSLGAGVYQPQHF.

The rearrangement uses TRBV2 and TRBJ2-5; D perhaps matches TRBD1 (5 bases). Trimming left V 10 bases short and J 1 base short, with 16 bases between. The length of the CDR3 is 14 residues. Per the germline V gene, CDR1 is SNHLY and CDR2 is FYNNEI. CDR3: CATKQGSSQETQYF. CDR3 sequence (DNA): TGTGCCACCAAGCAGGGATCTAGCCAAGAGACCCAGTACTTC.

This chain links TRBV25-1 with TRBJ1-4, with D perhaps matching TRBD1 (5 bases). Trimming took 3 bases from V and 0 from J, leaving 11 bases between them. Germline V gene data show CDR1 as MGHDK and CDR2 as SYGVNS. The CDR3 covers 16 residues. CDR3 protein: CASSDPGGATNEKLFF. Here the CDR3 DNA reads TGTGCCAGCAGTGACCCCGGGGGGGCAACTAATGAAAAACTGTTTTTT.

The genes are TRBV2 and TRBJ1-2; 8 nucleotides align to TRBD1. Germline lookup yields CDR1 SNHLY and CDR2 FYNNEI. V lost 2 bases to trimming and J lost 3 bases; unmatched junction nucleotides: 2. The CDR3 has 14 amino acids. The CDR3 DNA follows: TGTGCCAGCAGTGAACAGGGGGCGGACTATGGCTACACCTTC. This codes for CASSEQGADYGYTF.

This chain uses TRBV29-1 with TRBJ1-1; D may be TRBD1 (6 bases). Per germline, CDR1 SQVTM and CDR2 ANQGSEA. Trimming shortened V by 4 bases and J by 0 bases, and 15 bases separated the two germline ends. The CDR3 has 15 residues. CDR3 region: CSVARGQIMNTEAFF. DNA of the CDR3: TGCAGCGTTGCCAGGGGTCAGATCATGAACACTGAAGCTTTCTTT.

This chain joins TRBV25-1 and TRBJ2-7, with a possible D match to TRBD1 (6 bases). Trimming removed 7 bases at V and 0 bases at J, with 13 bases between. CDR1 is MGHDK, CDR2 SYGVNS, per germline. The CDR3 totals 14 residues. CDR3 bases: TGTGCCAGCACCAAAGGGGGTTCCTCCTACGAGCAGTACTTC. Encoded protein: CASTKGGSSYEQYF.